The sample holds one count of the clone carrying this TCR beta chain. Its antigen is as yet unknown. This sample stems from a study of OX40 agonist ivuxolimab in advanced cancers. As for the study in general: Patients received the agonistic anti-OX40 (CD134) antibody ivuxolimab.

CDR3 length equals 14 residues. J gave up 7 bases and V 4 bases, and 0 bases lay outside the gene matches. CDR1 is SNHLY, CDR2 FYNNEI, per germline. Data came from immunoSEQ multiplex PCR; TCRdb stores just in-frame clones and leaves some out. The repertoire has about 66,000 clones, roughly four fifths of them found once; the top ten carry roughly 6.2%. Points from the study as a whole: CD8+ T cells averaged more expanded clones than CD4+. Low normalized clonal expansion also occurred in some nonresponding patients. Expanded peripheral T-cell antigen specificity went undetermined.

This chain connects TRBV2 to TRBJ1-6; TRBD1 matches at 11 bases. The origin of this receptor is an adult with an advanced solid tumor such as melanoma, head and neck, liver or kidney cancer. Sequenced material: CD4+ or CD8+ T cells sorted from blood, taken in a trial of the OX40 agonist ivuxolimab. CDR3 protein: CASSGTGGNSPLHF. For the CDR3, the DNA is TGTGCCAGCAGTGGGACAGGGGGCAATTCACCCCTCCACTTT.